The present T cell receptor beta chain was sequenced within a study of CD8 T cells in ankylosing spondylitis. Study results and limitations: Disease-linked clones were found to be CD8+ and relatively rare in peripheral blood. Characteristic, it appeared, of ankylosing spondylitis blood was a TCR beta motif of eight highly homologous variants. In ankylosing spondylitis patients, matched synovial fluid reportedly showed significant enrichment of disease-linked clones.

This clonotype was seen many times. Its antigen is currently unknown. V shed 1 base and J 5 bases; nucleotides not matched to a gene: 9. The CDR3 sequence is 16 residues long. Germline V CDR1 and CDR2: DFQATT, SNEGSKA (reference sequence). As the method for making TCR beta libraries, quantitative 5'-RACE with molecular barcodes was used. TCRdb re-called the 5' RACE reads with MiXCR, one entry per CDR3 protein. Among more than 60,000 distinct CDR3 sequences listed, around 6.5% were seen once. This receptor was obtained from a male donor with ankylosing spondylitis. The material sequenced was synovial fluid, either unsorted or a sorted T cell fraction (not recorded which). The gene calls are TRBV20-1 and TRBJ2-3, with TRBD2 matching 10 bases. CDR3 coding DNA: TGCAGTGCTAGAGGGGTGGTAGCGGGAGGAAAAGATACGCAGTATTTT. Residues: CSARGVVAGGKDTQYF.